This T cell receptor (beta chain) was observed in a study of cytomegalovirus exposure and HLA in healthy donors. A note on this clone: Antigen unknown.

General study points: There was a cluster of highly shared sequence variants that was likely a sequencing artifact. An assumption of roughly uniform sequencing depth across donors underlay the presence/absence analyses.

The PCR made use of 60 Vbeta and 13 Jbeta primers. In the study's own analysis: Later, tens of millions of unique TCR beta chains were counted in an analysis, and roughly 11 million of them were shared. Profiling relied on immunoSEQ multiplex PCR, and the TCRdb table lists in-frame clones only, not all of them. The V and J calls and clone size are taken from that table; D and trimming were inferred from the DNA. This sample's table reports under 85,000 clones. Germline-derived CDR1 and CDR2 are LNHDA and SQIVND (reference sequence). Trimming removed 9 bases from V and 4 bases from J, with 15 bases in between. The CDR3 has 13 residues.

V gene TRBV19 combines with J gene TRBJ1-2; weak D call: TRBD1 (5 bases). Sequencing was carried out using PBMCs. The receptor was isolated from a boy between 10 and 17 years old in good health and CMV-seronegative. The CDR3 sequence: CASDPAGTYGYTF. The CDR3 region has the DNA TGTGCCAGCGACCCCGCGGGGACCTATGGCTACACCTTC.